One sample yielded the 5 T cell receptor beta chains listed below, sequenced in a study of CD8+ T cells in alopecia areata. RNA, once extracted, was reverse transcribed into cDNA for use as the sequencing template. The assay was immunoSEQ multiplex PCR, and TCRdb's table has in-frame clones only and misses some. Of about 98,000 clones listed, about 45% are singletons. The sample consisted of CD4+ T cells sorted from blood. These receptors all come from a human donor with alopecia areata.

The gene calls are TRBV29-1 and TRBJ2-5, with D maybe TRBD1 (6 bases). V lost 1 base to trimming and J lost 6 bases, with 12 bases between them. This CDR3 region has 13 residues. Germline lookup yields CDR1 SQVTM and CDR2 ANQGSEA. DNA for the CDR3: TGCAGCGTTGAAGGGGCAGGGGAACAGACCCAGTACTTC. Translating gives CSVEGAGEQTQYF. The full variable domain, completed using reference TRBV29-1 and TRBJ2-5, is SAVISQKPSRDICQRGTSLTIQCQVDSQVTMMFWYRQQPGQSLTLIATANQGSEATYESGFVIDKFPISRPNLTFSTLTVSNMSPEDSSIYLCSVEGAGEQTQYFGPGTRLLVL.

V usage is TRBV29-1 and J usage is TRBJ1-1; possibly TRBD1 for D (5 bases). With 4 bases removed from V and 3 bases from J, the gap between germline ends came to 12 bases. The germline gives CDR1 SQVTM, CDR2 ANQGSEA. CDR3 length: 13 amino acids. DNA of the CDR3: TGCAGCGTTGTAGGGGCCTGGGACACTGAAGCTTTCTTT. Protein sequence: CSVVGAWDTEAFF.

This chain joins TRBV7-2 and TRBJ2-7, with 9 positions matching TRBD2. The V gene's germline CDR1 is SGHTA and CDR2 FQGNSA. Unmatched junction bases numbered 10, after V lost 4 bases and J lost 6 bases. CDR3 length: 15 residues. The CDR3, as DNA: TGTGCCAGCAGCTCAGGATTAGCGGGAGTCAGCGAGCAGTACTTC. Its translation is CASSSGLAGVSEQYF.

This clone was found a few times. The chain has TRBV29-1 and TRBJ2-5; no clear D gene. Germline V gives CDR1 SQVTM, CDR2 ANQGSEA. The CDR3 totals 13 residues. Between the trimmed V and J ends, which lost 4 bases and 1 base, there was a span of 10 bases. The CDR3 region is CSVVGQRQETQYF. CDR3 coding DNA: TGCAGCGTTGTCGGTCAGCGCCAAGAGACCCAGTACTTC.

This chain's CDR3 is CASSFRGQAYGYTF. In nucleotides, the CDR3 is TGTGCCAGCAGCTTTAGGGGACAAGCTTATGGCTACACCTTC. The chain has TRBV7-2 and TRBJ1-2; possibly TRBD1 for D (6 bases). This CDR3 spans 14 amino acids. Germline CDR1 is SGHTA and CDR2 is FQGNSA. V was shortened by 3 bases and J by 5 bases, with 13 bases between the two germline ends.